This T cell receptor beta chain was sequenced for a study of OX40 agonist ivuxolimab in advanced cancers. Study findings and constraints: At doses 0.1 to 3.0 mg/kg, CD4+ and CD8+ clones expanded. CD8+ T cells showed, on average, more clonal expansion than CD4+ cells. Low normalized T-cell clonal expansion was also seen in some nonresponders.

Produced via immunoSEQ multiplex PCR; TCRdb's table is partial and in-frame only. The sample includes around 70,000 clones, less than 90% seen only once; the top ten take around 0.75%. Worth noting for this clone: Its antigen is not identified.

CDR3 length: 15 amino acids. The ends lost 0 bases at V and 5 bases at J; junction bases unmatched: 1. Germline V gene data show CDR1 as KGHSH and CDR2 as LQKENI. The sample in question was CD4+ or CD8+ T cells sorted from blood, obtained in a trial of the OX40 agonist ivuxolimab. This chain links TRBV18 with TRBJ1-4, with 9 bases lining up with TRBD1. This TCR came from an adult with an advanced solid tumor such as melanoma, head and neck, liver or kidney cancer. CDR3 amino acids: CASSPPTGGNEKLFF. CDR3 DNA sequence: TGTGCCAGCTCACCACCGACAGGGGGGAATGAAAAACTGTTTTTT. The full variable domain, completed using reference TRBV18 and TRBJ1-4, is NAGVMQNPRHLVRRRGQEARLRCSPMKGHSHVYWYRQLPEEGLKFMVYLQKENIIDESGMPKERFSAEFPKEGPSILRIQQVVRGDSAAYFCASSPPTGGNEKLFFGSGTQLSVL.